Described below is a single T cell receptor beta chain sequence and its context. As to time point: patch test 2, 6 weeks after DPC sensitization. The treatment is: therapeutic diphenylcyclopropenone sensitization with weekly scalp DPC. Researchers extracted total RNA from unfractionated whole blood. This sample is drawn from a study of human T cells and chemical hapten exposure. Each CDR3 protein gets one entry after TCRdb re-called the RACE reads with MiXCR. This table holds 95,000 or so distinct CDR3 sequences, approximately 10% found once. This CDR3 spans 17 amino acids. The V end was cut by 5 bases, the J end by 0 bases, with 17 bases between. The germline CDR1 and CDR2 sequences are SGHVS and FQNEAQ.

This clonotype was obtained from a woman aged 40 to 50 with alopecia areata. Some clones in this sample may be carry-over from other donors' samples. Sequenced here: whole blood, sampled in connection with sensitization to the hapten diphenylcyclopropenone (DPC). The chain uses TRBV7-8 and TRBJ1-5, with D tentatively TRBD1 (6 bases). CDR3 in DNA: TGTGCCAGCAGCCAATCCACAGGGACGTATAGCAATCAGCCCCAGCATTTT. Residues: CASSQSTGTYSNQPQHF.